This note documents a single T cell receptor (beta chain) sequence. Its antigen is as yet unknown. CDR1 SGHAT and CDR2 FQNNGV come from the germline V gene. Trimming stripped 1 base from V and 7 bases from J, with 4 bases between. The CDR3 is made up of 11 amino acids. Profiled with immunoSEQ multiplex PCR; TCRdb holds only in-frame clones, not every one. This table holds roughly 120,000 clones, about nine tenths found once. This entry belongs to a study of T cell responses to AZD1222 COVID-19 vaccine. Notes on the study in general: Among spike-specific TCRs, nearly half reportedly target unmutated variant regions. Donors were chiefly white British, with a greater number of females, and clonal diversity was perhaps underestimated.

This specimen consisted of peripheral blood, obtained 28 days after the second dose of the MenACWY control vaccine. The receptor was isolated from an adult who received the MenACWY meningococcal vaccine as a control. The V gene is TRBV11-2, the J gene TRBJ1-2; D call uncertain. CDR3 sequence: CASSLVRGYTF. CDR3 nucleotide sequence: TGTGCCAGCAGCTTAGTACGTGGCTACACCTTC.